The following is a TCR beta chain sequence with its context. What it binds is unknown. This entry is derived from a study of shared clonotypes between healthy human individuals. Study details: The plates for each donor numbered three CD4 naive, three CD4 memory, two CD8 naive and one CD8 memory.

Whole-study findings and limits: Despite large depth, rarefaction showed incomplete sorted-subset sequencing.

TCRdb's table, derived via immunoSEQ multiplex PCR, lists solely in-frame clones and lacks some. The data hold roughly 2.1 million clones, with 85% to 95% observed a single time. V lost 2 bases, J lost 1 base, and 15 bases lay in between. Germline lookup yields CDR1 MNHEY and CDR2 SMNVEV (reference sequence). CDR3 length equals 16 residues. It was CD45RO-negative cells, positively selected for CCR7, that made up naive CD8 cells, with terminally differentiated effector memory CD45RA+ cells excluded. Donors, healthy HIV-negative adults, lacked recent acute infections or vaccinations. The TCR sequence derives from a man aged 18 to 30 in good health. Some clones in this sample may be carry-over from other donors' samples. The V call is TRBV27, the J call TRBJ2-7; possibly TRBD1 for D (6 bases). Material for sequencing was naive CD8+ T cells from PBMCs. The CDR3 bases are TGTGCCAGCAGTTTAAACGGCGCAGGGGCTTCCTACGAGCAGTACTTC. It translates to CASSLNGAGASYEQYF.